The 24 T cell receptor beta chains reported below all come from one sample, sequenced in a study of long-term antiretroviral therapy in people with HIV. Runs used v3.0 of the immunoSEQ assay and were done at survey level. Generated by immunoSEQ multiplex PCR, the TCRdb table keeps only in-frame clones and is missing some. The data show about 21,000 clones, roughly four fifths seen once. Source: unsorted PBMCs, taken 0.2 years after starting antiretroviral therapy. The source of these receptors is a woman aged 25 to 39 with HIV.

The V gene is TRBV14, the J gene TRBJ2-1; 7 nucleotides match TRBD2. V gave up 4 bases and J gave up 8 bases; unmatched junction bases: 11. Germline CDR1 reads SGHDN; CDR2 reads FVKESK. CDR3 length: 15 amino acids. CDR3 nucleotide sequence: TGTGCCAGCAGCCCCCGGGACTACCTCTGGGATGAGCAGTTCTTC. This translates into CASSPRDYLWDEQFF.

This sequence joins TRBV30 and TRBJ1-1, with unresolved D. This CDR3 comprises 14 residues. V was clipped by 2 bases and J by 3 bases, with 13 bases between them. Germline loops: CDR1 GTSNPN, CDR2 SVGIG (reference sequence). The CDR3 region has the DNA TGTGCCTGGAGTTACGAATCCAGGCACACTGAAGCTTTCTTT. Residues: CAWSYESRHTEAFF.

The chain joins TRBV5-6 to TRBJ2-7, with 9 bases lining up with TRBD1. The CDR3 runs to 15 residues. In germline, CDR1 is SGHDT, CDR2 YYEEEE. J was trimmed by 4 bases and V by 0 bases; bases with no gene match: 5. CDR3 region: CASSLGGTGSYEQYV. As DNA, the CDR3 is TGTGCCAGCAGCTTGGGAGGGACAGGGTCTTACGAGCAGTACGTC.

The V and J genes are TRBV4-2 and TRBJ1-1, with D possibly matching TRBD1 (5 bases). The V and J ends lost 0 bases and 5 bases respectively, with 16 bases between them. This CDR3 is 16 amino acids long. The germline V gene has CDR1 LGHNA and CDR2 YNFKEQ. CDR3 sequence reads: CASSQDFAGIQTEAFF. CDR3 DNA sequence: TGTGCCAGCAGCCAAGATTTTGCAGGGATCCAGACTGAAGCTTTCTTT.

This clone was detected only once. The genes are TRBV29-1 and TRBJ1-2; D is undetermined. CDR3 length: 17 amino acids. Trimming removed 1 base from V and 1 base from J, with 19 bases in between. Per the germline V gene, CDR1 is SQVTM and CDR2 is ANQGSEA. In DNA, the CDR3 is TGCAGCGTTGAAGGGGAGCTAGTGCGGGCATTTAACTATGGCTACACCTTC. It codes for CSVEGELVRAFNYGYTF.

This chain uses TRBV19 with TRBJ2-2; 9 bases are a match to TRBD2. This CDR3 has 15 residues. Trimming took 7 bases from V and 6 from J; bases not matched to a gene: 9. From germline, CDR1 is LNHDA and CDR2 SQIVND (reference sequence). CDR3 coding DNA: TGTGCCAGTATCTCGCTAGCGGGGAGGTCCGGGGAGCTGTTTTTT. This codes for CASISLAGRSGELFF.

V usage is TRBV2 and J usage is TRBJ1-2; D perhaps matches TRBD1 (6 bases). Deletions cut 7 bases from V and 7 bases from J, with 16 bases between. The CDR3 spans 13 residues. Germline V gene data show CDR1 as SNHLY and CDR2 as FYNNEI. CDR3 sequence: CASTTGTKSGYTF. CDR3 in DNA: TGTGCCAGCACAACAGGGACAAAATCTGGCTACACCTTC.

This chain links TRBV5-1 with TRBJ1-1; 9 positions match TRBD1. This CDR3 spans 15 amino acids. Per germline, CDR1 SGHRS and CDR2 YFSETQ. The ends lost 4 bases at V and 2 bases at J; junction bases unmatched: 6. The CDR3 DNA is TGCGCCAGCAGCCCCCGGGACAGGGAAAACACTGAAGCTTTCTTT. Its protein product is CASSPRDRENTEAFF.

V usage is TRBV6-5 and J usage is TRBJ1-2; D gene unclear. With 2 bases removed from V and 6 bases from J, the gap between germline ends came to 13 bases. CDR1 and CDR2 (germline): MNHEY, SVGAGI. The length of the CDR3 is 14 residues. Here the CDR3 DNA reads TGTGCCAGCAGTTACAACTCAAGGCCGGATGGCTACACCTTC. It translates to CASSYNSRPDGYTF.

The gene calls are TRBV18 and TRBJ1-1, with 7 bases identical to TRBD1. The CDR3 has 16 residues. Trimming cost V 3 bases and J 5 bases; bases outside gene matches: 12. Germline V gene sequence: CDR1 KGHSH, CDR2 LQKENI. The CDR3 sequence: CASSPQSTGTGTEAFF. CDR3 DNA sequence: TGTGCCAGCTCACCCCAATCGACAGGGACTGGGACTGAAGCTTTCTTT.

A few counts support this clone. The chain has TRBV27 and TRBJ1-1; D may be TRBD1 (5 bases). Germline V gene sequence: CDR1 MNHEY, CDR2 SMNVEV (reference sequence). Trimming removed 4 bases from V and 2 bases from J, with 8 bases in between. The CDR3 has 13 amino acids. CDR3: CASSYGANTEAFF. The CDR3 bases are TGTGCCAGCAGTTACGGGGCTAACACTGAAGCTTTCTTT.

V is TRBV5-1 and J is TRBJ1-2; D is uncertain. The CDR3 consists of 12 residues. The germline V gene has CDR1 SGHRS and CDR2 YFSETQ. V was cut by 1 base and J by 10 bases, with 11 bases left in between. The CDR3 region has the DNA TGCGCCAGCAGCTTGATTGGGGAGGACTACACCTTC. Protein product: CASSLIGEDYTF. The entire variable domain, with the rest obtained from reference TRBV5-1 and TRBJ1-2, is as follows: KAGVTQTPRYLIKTRGQQVTLSCSPISGHRSVSWYQQTPGQGLQFLFEYFSETQRNKGNFPGRFSGRQFSNSRSEMNVSTLELGDSALYLCASSLIGEDYTFGSGTRLTVV.

The gene calls are TRBV7-9 and TRBJ2-5; perhaps TRBD1 as D (6 bases). The CDR3 runs to 15 residues. The V end was cut by 1 base, the J end by 2 bases, with 11 bases between. Germline assignment: CDR1 SEHNR and CDR2 FQNEAQ (reference sequence). CDR3 nucleotide sequence: TGTGCCAGCAGCTTAGGCAGGGGAGTTCAAGAGACCCAGTACTTC. Encoded protein: CASSLGRGVQETQYF. Full variable domain (rest looked up from reference TRBV7-9 and TRBJ2-5): DTGVSQNPRHKITKRGQNVTFRCDPISEHNRLYWYRQTLGQGPEFLTYFQNEAQLEKSRLLSDRFSAERPKGSFSTLEIQRTEQGDSAMYLCASSLGRGVQETQYFGPGTRLLVL.

The rearrangement links TRBV10-3 to TRBJ2-1; possible D gene TRBD1, 5 bases. V lost 1 base to trimming and J lost 5 bases, with 9 bases between them. CDR3 length: 14 residues. Germline loops: CDR1 ENHRY, CDR2 SYGVKD. CDR3 sequence: CAISELQGNNEQFF. Here the CDR3 DNA reads TGTGCCATCAGTGAGTTGCAGGGAAACAATGAGCAGTTCTTC.

This rearrangement joins TRBV5-1 to TRBJ2-3; 8 bases align to TRBD2. The CDR3 totals 14 residues. Trimming removed 0 bases from V and 5 bases from J; junction bases left unmatched: 2. The germline V gene has CDR1 SGHRS and CDR2 YFSETQ. The CDR3 nucleotides are TGCGCCAGCAGCTTGGCGGGGGGGAGAGATACGCAGTATTTT. Protein: CASSLAGGRDTQYF.

This chain connects TRBV6-1 to TRBJ1-5; D remains ambiguous. V shed 2 bases and J shed 5 bases, with 13 bases lying between them. This CDR3 contains 15 residues. Germline V gene data show CDR1 as MNHNS and CDR2 as SASEGT. In DNA form, the CDR3 reads TGTGCCAGCAGTGAATGGGCAAGCCCCGATCAGCCCCAGCATTTT. Its translation: CASSEWASPDQPQHF.

The gene calls are TRBV29-1 and TRBJ2-3; D remains ambiguous. The CDR3 runs 11 residues. Germline loops: CDR1 SQVTM, CDR2 ANQGSEA. V was clipped by 3 bases and J by 7 bases, with 8 bases between them. The CDR3 sequence is CSVELLNTQYF. The DNA for the CDR3 is TGCAGCGTTGAGTTATTAAATACGCAGTATTTT.

This clone was seen only a few times. This chain joins TRBV7-8 and TRBJ1-1, with D perhaps TRBD1 (6 bases). The germline V gene encodes CDR1 SGHVS and CDR2 FQNEAQ. The CDR3 totals 15 residues. V lost 2 bases, J lost 4 bases, and 14 bases lay in between. CDR3 in amino acids: CASSLSAGVPTEAFF. CDR3 coding DNA: TGTGCCAGCAGCTTATCCGCAGGGGTTCCCACTGAAGCTTTCTTT.

In DNA, the CDR3 is TGCGCCAGCAGCGATCCGAGTTACACAGATACGCAGTATTTT. Amino acid sequence: CASSDPSYTDTQYF. V and J are TRBV5-1 and TRBJ2-3; D remains ambiguous. Germline loops: CDR1 SGHRS, CDR2 YFSETQ. The length of the CDR3 is 14 residues. The germline V and J ends were trimmed by 4 bases and 2 bases, with 11 bases remaining between them.

This sequence joins TRBV5-1 and TRBJ1-1; 12 positions match TRBD1. Germline values: CDR1 SGHRS, CDR2 YFSETQ. V shed 4 bases, J shed 2 bases, and the junction held 6 bases outside the gene matches. The CDR3 covers 16 residues. The CDR3 spells CASSLSGTGGNTEAFF. DNA of the CDR3: TGCGCCAGCAGCCTATCCGGGACAGGGGGCAACACTGAAGCTTTCTTT.

The rearrangement links TRBV2 to TRBJ2-3; 9 nucleotides match TRBD2. Germline values: CDR1 SNHLY, CDR2 FYNNEI. V lost 3 bases, J lost 2 bases, and 6 bases stayed unmatched. The CDR3 is 16 amino acids. CDR3 sequence reads: CASSDGSGGFTDTQYF. For the CDR3, the DNA is TGTGCCAGCAGTGATGGTAGCGGGGGCTTCACAGATACGCAGTATTTT.

This rearrangement joins TRBV28 to TRBJ1-1; D uncertain. CDR1 is MDHEN, CDR2 SYDVKM, per germline. CDR3 size: 14 residues. The V gene lost 10 bases and the J gene lost 0 bases, with 15 bases spanning the gap. In DNA, the CDR3 is TGTGCCATCACTGCGGGAGGATTGAACACTGAAGCTTTCTTT. It encodes CAITAGGLNTEAFF.

The genes are TRBV18 and TRBJ1-2, with 8 bases fitting TRBD1. The germline V gene has CDR1 KGHSH and CDR2 LQKENI. This CDR3 has 14 amino acids. V dropped 6 bases and J dropped 2; count of bases not matched to a gene: 5. CDR3 DNA sequence: TGTGCCAGCTCGCCGGGACAGGAAAACTATGGCTACACCTTC. Translating it yields CASSPGQENYGYTF.

In this sample, this clone turned up once. This chain connects TRBV5-1 to TRBJ1-2; no clear D gene. The V end was cut by 7 bases, the J end by 4 bases, with 14 bases between. This CDR3 has 13 residues. Germline values: CDR1 SGHRS, CDR2 YFSETQ. CDR3 in amino acids: CASGTGLSYGYTF. As DNA, the CDR3 is TGCGCCAGCGGTACGGGCCTATCCTATGGCTACACCTTC.